The 29 T cell receptor beta chains reported below all come from one sample, sequenced in a study of identifying expanded T cells in peripheral blood. Produced via immunoSEQ multiplex PCR; TCRdb's table is partial and in-frame only. This sample has 85,000 to 95,000 clones, with about nine tenths found just once. Sequencing was performed on blood. The receptor source for this set is a person aged 18 to 75 in good health.

The V and J genes are TRBV7-9 and TRBJ2-1; 9 bases line up with TRBD1. This CDR3 has 18 residues. Germline CDR1 is SEHNR and CDR2 is FQNEAQ (reference sequence). J gave up 8 bases and V 5 bases, and 19 bases lay outside the gene matches. The CDR3 spells CASSARDRADPGIYEQFF. In DNA, the CDR3 is TGTGCCAGCAGCGCCCGGGACAGGGCCGATCCCGGGATTTATGAGCAGTTCTTC. The full variable domain, completed using reference TRBV7-9 and TRBJ2-1, is DTGVSQNPRHKITKRGQNVTFRCDPISEHNRLYWYRQTLGQGPEFLTYFQNEAQLEKSRLLSDRFSAERPKGSFSTLEIQRTEQGDSAMYLCASSARDRADPGIYEQFFGPGTRLTVL.

This chain uses TRBV11-2 with TRBJ1-3; the D gene is possibly TRBD1 (6 bases). Germline CDR1 and CDR2: SGHAT and FQNNGV. The V gene lost 5 bases and the J gene lost 4 bases, with 12 bases spanning the gap. The CDR3 consists of 14 residues. The DNA of the CDR3 is TGTGCCAGCAGCCGCTCCGGACAGGGAAACACCATATATTTT. It yields the protein CASSRSGQGNTIYF.

The chain uses TRBV7-9 and TRBJ1-6; TRBD1 agrees at 7 bases. This CDR3 contains 15 residues. Germline CDR1 is SEHNR and CDR2 is FQNEAQ (reference sequence). V lost 1 base, J lost 7 bases, and 4 bases stayed unmatched. CDR3 sequence: CASSLEAGGNSPLHF. CDR3 nucleotide sequence: TGTGCCAGCAGCTTAGAAGCAGGGGGAAATTCACCCCTCCACTTT.

This clone appeared once. The DNA is left out, because the CDR3 cannot be placed on it with certainty; the CDR3 is given as TCRdb lists it. This rearrangement joins TRBV6-4 to TRBJ2-1; TRBD2 is the table's D call, not checked against the DNA. From germline, CDR1 is MRHNA and CDR2 SNTAGT. The CDR3 spans 15 residues, counting both ends. CDR3 residues: CASSEVGEGIGAKFF.

This sequence joins TRBV5-4 and TRBJ2-2; weak D call: TRBD1 (6 bases). With 4 bases removed from V and 4 bases from J, the gap between germline ends came to 17 bases. The germline V gene has CDR1 SGHNT and CDR2 YYREEE (reference sequence). This CDR3 is built from 16 residues. In DNA form, the CDR3 reads TGTGCCAGCAGCCCTAGACAGGTTGTGAGCACCGGGGAGCTGTTTTTT. Protein: CASSPRQVVSTGELFF.

This rearrangement joins TRBV9 to TRBJ2-1; 13 nucleotides match TRBD2. Germline assignment: CDR1 SGDLS and CDR2 YYNGEE. The CDR3 covers 15 residues. The V gene end was trimmed by 3 bases and the J gene end by 7 bases; junction bases not matched to a gene: 4. The CDR3 protein is CASSELAGGKNEQFF. CDR3 bases: TGTGCCAGCAGCGAACTAGCGGGGGGGAAGAATGAGCAGTTCTTC.

This clone was detected a few times. This chain connects TRBV23-1 to TRBJ2-7, with 9 nucleotides matching TRBD1. TRBV23-1 is assigned to the ORF class and has an uncertain function. V lost 6 bases and J lost 5; bases outside the gene matches: 5. CDR3 length: 13 residues. CDR3: CASRGTGQHEQYF. The CDR3 bases are TGCGCCAGCAGGGGGACAGGGCAACACGAGCAGTACTTC.

The chain links TRBV5-1 to TRBJ1-1; D is perhaps TRBD1 (5 bases). The CDR3 has 15 amino acids. Germline V gene data show CDR1 as SGHRS and CDR2 as YFSETQ. V was shortened by 0 bases and J by 3 bases, with 12 bases between the two germline ends. The CDR3 nucleotides are TGCGCCAGCAGCTTGGCCGAGGGGCTTGACACTGAAGCTTTCTTT. This sequence encodes CASSLAEGLDTEAFF.

This chain uses TRBV5-8 with TRBJ1-2; 9 positions match TRBD1. The CDR3 has 15 amino acids. Germline values: CDR1 SGHTS, CDR2 YDEGEE. J gave up 6 bases and V 3 bases, and 9 bases lay outside the gene matches. In DNA, the CDR3 is TGTGCCAGCAGCTCACCGGGACAGGGCATTGATGGCTACACCTTC. As protein: CASSSPGQGIDGYTF. Using reference TRBV5-8 and TRBJ1-2 for the parts outside the CDR3, the full variable domain is EAGVTQSPTHLIKTRGQQATLRCSPISGHTSVYWYQQALGLGLQFLLWYDEGEERNRGNFPPRFSGRQFPNYSSELNVNALELEDSALYLCASSSPGQGIDGYTFGSGTRLTVV.

CDR3 nucleotides: TGTGCCAGCAGCTCCCTAGCGGGATCTCCCGAGCAGTACTTC. Translated, it gives CASSSLAGSPEQYF. The gene calls are TRBV11-3 and TRBJ2-7; 9 positions agree with TRBD2. Per the germline V gene, CDR1 is SGHNT and CDR2 is YENEEA. The CDR3 runs to 14 residues. The ends lost 4 bases at V and 6 bases at J; junction bases unmatched: 7.

The table lists this clone with a few counts. The CDR3 spells CASSISGYEQYF. CDR3 nucleotides: TGTGCCAGTAGTATATCCGGGTACGAGCAGTACTTC. V is TRBV19 and J is TRBJ2-7, with no clear D. The CDR3 has 12 amino acids. Trimming left V 2 bases short and J 4 bases short, with 6 bases between. Germline-derived CDR1 and CDR2 are LNHDA and SQIVND (reference sequence). Full variable domain (rest looked up from reference TRBV19 and TRBJ2-7): DGGITQSPKYLFRKEGQNVTLSCEQNLNHDAMYWYRQDPGQGLRLIYYSQIVNDFQKGDIAEGYSVSREKKESFPLTVTSAQKNPTAFYLCASSISGYEQYFGPGTRLTVT.

This sequence joins TRBV28 and TRBJ2-1, with 9 bases aligning to TRBD2. The ends lost 3 bases at V and 7 bases at J; junction bases unmatched: 7. Looked up from germline, CDR1 is MDHEN and CDR2 is SYDVKM. The CDR3 consists of 15 residues. The CDR3 loop reads CASSLLAGLGNEQFF. The CDR3 DNA sequence: TGTGCCAGCAGTTTGCTAGCGGGGCTAGGGAATGAGCAGTTCTTC.

J is TRBJ1-2 and V is TRBV6-5, with a tentative D call TRBD1 (5 bases). Looked up from germline, CDR1 is MNHEY and CDR2 is SVGAGI. V was trimmed by 0 bases and J by 4 bases, leaving 15 bases between them. CDR3 length: 16 residues. CDR3 region: CASSYSGEGPSYGYTF. The CDR3 nucleotides are TGTGCCAGCAGTTACTCGGGCGAGGGGCCTAGCTATGGCTACACCTTC.

The chain combines TRBV4-1 with TRBJ2-5; D tentatively fits TRBD1 or TRBD2 (5 bases each). The CDR3 has 13 residues. V gave up 3 bases and J gave up 5 bases, with 10 bases separating them. The V gene's germline CDR1 is MGHRA and CDR2 YSYEKL. The CDR3 coding sequence is TGCGCCAGCAGCCAGGTCGGGACGGAGACCCAGTACTTC. This sequence encodes CASSQVGTETQYF.

V is TRBV6-1 and J is TRBJ2-5, with D unresolved. Trimming left V 2 bases short and J 2 bases short, with 6 bases between. This CDR3 contains 13 residues. Germline V gene lookup returns CDR1 MNHNS and CDR2 SASEGT. This CDR3 reads CASSEKEQETQYF. The CDR3 nucleotides are TGTGCCAGCAGTGAAAAGGAGCAAGAGACCCAGTACTTC.

This clone was seen only once. The rearrangement links TRBV18 to TRBJ2-7; 15 nucleotides agree with TRBD2. J lost 4 bases, V lost 2 bases, and 0 bases had no gene match. Germline V gene sequence: CDR1 KGHSH, CDR2 LQKENI. There are 15 residues in the CDR3. CDR3 protein: CASSPGTSGRYEQYF. The DNA for the CDR3 is TGTGCCAGCTCACCAGGGACTAGCGGGAGGTACGAGCAGTACTTC.

The chain has TRBV6-1 and TRBJ1-1, with D maybe TRBD1 (5 bases). Germline CDR1 is MNHNS and CDR2 is SASEGT. V was pared by 0 bases and J by 4 bases, with 15 bases between. The CDR3 is made up of 16 amino acids. The CDR3 bases are TGTGCCAGCAGTGAAGCATGGCGGCAGGGCAGCACTGAAGCTTTCTTT. The encoded protein is CASSEAWRQGSTEAFF.

This clone was observed a single time. The genes are TRBV4-2 and TRBJ2-5, with TRBD2 matching over 11 bases. The germline gives CDR1 LGHNA, CDR2 YNFKEQ. Unmatched junction bases numbered 3, after V lost 0 bases and J lost 0 bases. The CDR3 sequence is 17 residues long. In nucleotides, the CDR3 is TGTGCCAGCAGCCAAGATCAACTAGCGGGAGACCAAGAGACCCAGTACTTC. Amino acids: CASSQDQLAGDQETQYF.

This sequence joins TRBV19 and TRBJ1-2; TRBD1 agrees at 7 bases. The V and J ends lost 5 bases and 3 bases, in that order; junction bases with no gene match: 9. The CDR3 is 15 amino acids. Per the germline V gene, CDR1 is LNHDA and CDR2 is SQIVND (reference sequence). The CDR3 protein is CASSPFRDSYYGYTF. In DNA form, the CDR3 reads TGTGCCAGTAGTCCGTTCCGGGACAGCTACTATGGCTACACCTTC. Using reference TRBV19 and TRBJ1-2 for the parts outside the CDR3, the full variable domain is DGGITQSPKYLFRKEGQNVTLSCEQNLNHDAMYWYRQDPGQGLRLIYYSQIVNDFQKGDIAEGYSVSREKKESFPLTVTSAQKNPTAFYLCASSPFRDSYYGYTFGSGTRLTVV.

The V call is TRBV15, the J call TRBJ2-5; D possibly uses TRBD1 or TRBD2 (6 bases each). The CDR3 loop spans 15 amino acids. Germline lookup yields CDR1 LNHNV and CDR2 YYDKDF (reference sequence). The germline V and J ends were trimmed by 0 bases and 5 bases, with 13 bases remaining between them. CDR3 loop: CATSRDNGGRETQYF. The CDR3, as DNA: TGTGCCACCAGCAGAGATAATGGGGGGCGCGAGACCCAGTACTTC. Together with reference TRBV15 and TRBJ2-5, the CDR3 gives the full variable domain: DAMVIQNPRYQVTQFGKPVTLSCSQTLNHNVMYWYQQKSSQAPKLLFHYYDKDFNNEADTPDNFQSRRPNTSFCFLDIRSPGLGDTAMYLCATSRDNGGRETQYFGPGTRLLVL.

This chain's CDR3 is CASSLVFSEAFF. DNA for the CDR3: TGTGCCAGCAGCTTGGTATTTAGTGAAGCTTTCTTT. The chain joins TRBV5-6 to TRBJ1-1; D is ambiguous. V lost 0 bases and J 7 bases, leaving 7 bases between the germline ends. The CDR3 length is 12 residues. The germline gives CDR1 SGHDT, CDR2 YYEEEE.

The J gene is TRBJ1-5, the V gene TRBV5-1; 8 bases map to TRBD1. CDR1 is SGHRS and CDR2 is YFSETQ in the germline V gene. This CDR3 contains 15 residues. The junction had 1 base not matched to a gene; V was cut back by 0 bases and J by 2 bases. DNA for the CDR3: TGCGCCAGCAGCTTGGTGACAGGGGGCAATCAGCCCCAGCATTTT. Protein product: CASSLVTGGNQPQHF.

V gene TRBV18 combines with J gene TRBJ1-1; D uncertain. Germline V lookup: CDR1 KGHSH, CDR2 LQKENI. The CDR3 consists of 14 residues. Deletions cut 6 bases from V and 5 bases from J, with 16 bases between. CDR3 in amino acids: CASSPGPGGTEAFF. Written as DNA, the CDR3 is TGTGCCAGCTCGCCCGGCCCGGGAGGGACTGAAGCTTTCTTT.

V is TRBV18 and J is TRBJ2-7; TRBD1 aligns across 8 bases. The V and J ends lost 0 bases and 3 bases, in that order; junction bases with no gene match: 13. This CDR3 has 18 residues. Germline lookup yields CDR1 KGHSH and CDR2 LQKENI. The CDR3 DNA follows: TGTGCCAGCTCACCACCACCCCAGGGGGCCTGGGTACGCTACGAGCAGTACTTC. Translated: CASSPPPQGAWVRYEQYF. The full variable domain, rest sourced from reference TRBV18 and TRBJ2-7, is NAGVMQNPRHLVRRRGQEARLRCSPMKGHSHVYWYRQLPEEGLKFMVYLQKENIIDESGMPKERFSAEFPKEGPSILRIQQVVRGDSAAYFCASSPPPQGAWVRYEQYFGPGTRLTVT.

The chain has TRBV7-3 and TRBJ2-5; TRBD1 might be the D (5 bases). V was clipped by 3 bases and J by 2 bases, with 7 bases between them. CDR3 length: 13 amino acids. The germline gives CDR1 SGHTA, CDR2 FQGTGA. CDR3 protein: CASSFRGQETQYF. The CDR3 nucleotides are TGTGCCAGCAGCTTTAGGGGTCAAGAGACCCAGTACTTC.

CDR3 sequence: CASSDSPGANYGYTF. DNA of the CDR3: TGTGCCAGCAGTGACTCTCCAGGGGCTAACTATGGCTACACCTTC. This chain links TRBV6-1 with TRBJ1-2; D is possibly TRBD1 (6 bases). In germline, CDR1 is MNHNS, CDR2 SASEGT. The CDR3 consists of 15 residues. Trimming cost V 3 bases and J 0 bases, with 11 bases left between them.

This chain links TRBV10-1 with TRBJ2-5, with D hard to call. This CDR3 spans 14 amino acids. Per germline, CDR1 WNHNN and CDR2 SYGVQD (reference sequence). Trimming removed 3 bases from V and 1 base from J, with 9 bases in between. The CDR3 nucleotides read TGCGCCAGCAGTGATTCGGCAGGCCAAGAGACCCAGTACTTC. This sequence encodes CASSDSAGQETQYF.

The V call is TRBV5-4, the J call TRBJ2-7; 7 bases match TRBD2. CDR1 and CDR2 from the germline V gene are SGHNT and YYREEE (reference sequence). The CDR3 is 14 amino acids. The J segment lost 3 bases and the V segment lost 4 bases, leaving 7 bases of the junction unmatched. The CDR3 sequence is CASSKGTTNYEQYF. The CDR3, as DNA: TGTGCCAGCAGCAAAGGGACTACCAACTACGAGCAGTACTTC.

The chain combines TRBV27 with TRBJ1-1, with D tentatively TRBD1 (6 bases). Germline V lookup: CDR1 MNHEY, CDR2 SMNVEV (reference sequence). Trimming took 5 bases from V and 8 from J, leaving 15 bases between them. This CDR3 is 13 amino acids long. DNA of the CDR3: TGTGCCAGCAGTCTCGTCCCCGGGACAGAAGCTTTCTTT. Amino acid sequence: CASSLVPGTEAFF.